This TCR beta chain was recorded in a study of beta chain features in type 1 diabetes. V lost 1 base, J lost 2 bases, and 12 bases lay in between. The V gene's germline CDR1 is SGHRS and CDR2 YFSETQ. CDR3 length: 15 residues. One heparinised blood draw, averaging roughly 120 mL, came from each donor. As every portion of the isolated RNA was reverse transcribed, the sequencing read expressed TCRB transcripts. Clones were read by immunoSEQ multiplex PCR, and TCRdb kept only the in-frame ones, dropping some. The sample includes about 900,000 clones, about a sixth of them seen just once. This clone was detected a few times.

This sequence joins TRBV5-1 and TRBJ2-5, with D uncertain. Sequenced material: naive CD4+ T cells from blood. The clonotype comes from a woman under 30 in good health. CDR3 protein: CASSLRTGIQETQYF. The CDR3, as DNA: TGCGCCAGCAGCTTGCGGACCGGAATACAAGAGACCCAGTACTTC.